The rows below give T cell receptor beta chains drawn from one sample of a study of blood T cell repertoires in COVID-19. The method was immunoSEQ multiplex PCR; TCRdb's version includes in-frame clones alone and lacks a portion of them. The sample has roughly 200,000 clones, roughly 81% seen once. The specimen was peripheral blood. These receptors were taken from a woman of 80 years or more with acute or convalescent COVID-19. Both conserved end residues are part of each CDR3. Each record gives: J gene, V gene, clone size, D gene, CDR3 DNA, CDR3 protein. The D gene is left open where the match is weak. Expanded clones are given a class, and other clones once, few, many or no size at all.

TRBJ2-6 TRBV27 . . TGTGCCAGCAGTTTGCGGTCTGGGGCCAACGTCCTGACTTTC CASSLRSGANVLTF
TRBJ1-1 TRBV9 . . TGTGCCAGCAGCGTAGACAGAGCGAACACTGAAGCTTTCTTT CASSVDRANTEAFF
TRBJ1-3 TRBV5-1 . . TGCGCCAGCAGCTTGGCTCCACCCGGGAACACCATATATTTT CASSLAPPGNTIYF
TRBJ2-7 TRBV19 . TRBD1 TGTGCCAGTAGTCTCGCCGGGACAGCCTTTACCCCCTACGAGCAGTACTTC CASSLAGTAFTPYEQYF
TRBJ2-7 TRBV28 . . TGTGCCAGCAGTTTGGCGGGCTACGAGCAGTACTTC CASSLAGYEQYF
TRBJ2-3 TRBV7-3 . TRBD1 TGTGCCAGCAGCTTAGCAGGGGGCTCGGATACGCAGTATTTT CASSLAGGSDTQYF
TRBJ2-1 TRBV24-1 . . TGTGCCACCAGTGATTCAGGAGGGGATGAGGGCTACAATGAGCAGTTCTTC CATSDSGGDEGYNEQFF
TRBJ1-3 TRBV6-5 once TRBD1 TGTGCCAGCAGCGGACAGGGATTGGGGACCATATATTTT CASSGQGLGTIYF
TRBJ2-2 TRBV21-1 . . TGTGCCAGCCACTGGGGACTAGCGGGAGCCGGGGAGCTGTTTTTT CASHWGLAGAGELFF
TRBJ2-7 TRBV2 . TRBD1 TGTGCCAGCAGTGAAAGGGGGCAGGGGAGACGCGAGCAGTACTTC CASSERGQGRREQYF
TRBJ2-1 TRBV6-6 . TRBD2 TGTGCCACCCTCGGACTAGTTGGGCACGATGAGCAGTTCTTC CATLGLVGHDEQFF
TRBJ2-5 TRBV30 few TRBD1 TGTGCCTGGAAGGACAGGTTTTTTACTAAAGAGACCCAGTACTTC CAWKDRFFTKETQYF
TRBJ2-2 TRBV7-8 . . TGTGCCAGCAGCTTAGCGAGGGGGGAGCTGTTTTTT CASSLARGELFF
TRBJ2-7 TRBV4-1 once TRBD2 TGCGCCAGCAGCCCTCCAGGCGGGAGGCTTCACTACGAGCAGTACTTC CASSPPGGRLHYEQYF
TRBJ2-5 TRBV14 . . TGTGCCAGCAGCCTAGGGGCGGGACAAGAGACCCAGTACTTC CASSLGAGQETQYF
TRBJ2-7 TRBV24-1 . . TGTGCCACCAGTGATTTAAAGCTTATCTCCTACGAGCAGTACTTC CATSDLKLISYEQYF
TRBJ1-4 TRBV5-1 . . TGCGCCAGCAGCGGCGACAGGAATAATGAAAAACTGTTTTTT CASSGDRNNEKLFF
TRBJ1-5 TRBV12-5 . . TGTGCTAGTGGTTTGAATTTAACCGGGAGATATCAGCCCCAGCATTTT CASGLNLTGRYQPQHF
TRBJ2-1 TRBV6-6 . . TGTGCCAGCAGTTACACACAATTACACAATGAGCAGTTCTTC CASSYTQLHNEQFF
TRBJ1-2 TRBV5-1 once . TGCGCCAGCAGCCCCGACAGGCCCGAGGGCTACACCTTC CASSPDRPEGYTF
TRBJ1-6 TRBV5-6 . TRBD1 TGTGCCAGCAGCTTACAGGGGATACATTCACCCCTCCACTTT CASSLQGIHSPLHF
TRBJ2-7 TRBV19 . . TGTGCCAGTAGCGGGAGAGGATGGGACGAGCAGTACTTC CASSGRGWDEQYF
TRBJ1-4 TRBV28 . . TGTGCCAGCAGTTGGGGCGGGGCGCTTGATGAAAAACTGTTTTTT CASSWGGALDEKLFF
TRBJ1-1 TRBV19 . . TGTGCCAGCTGGGGACAGAACACTGAAGCTTTCTTT CASWGQNTEAFF
TRBJ2-1 TRBV11-3 once TRBD1 TGTGCCAGCAGCTTGGGACAGGGGGCCCACAATGAGCAGTTCTTC CASSLGQGAHNEQFF
TRBJ2-2 TRBV10-1 . TRBD1 TGCGCCAGCAGTGAGATCGGACAGGGGAGCGGGGAGCTGTTTTTT CASSEIGQGSGELFF
TRBJ2-7 TRBV6-6 . . TGTGCCAGCATGAGATCCCACGAGCAGTACTTC CASMRSHEQYF
TRBJ2-1 TRBV7-2 . . TGTGCCAGCTCGTTTCAGGGGAATGAGCAGTTCTTC CASSFQGNEQFF
TRBJ1-6 TRBV21-1 . . TGTGCTACCCTAGGAACGACACCCCTCCACTTT CATLGTTPLHF
TRBJ1-2 TRBV20-1 once . TGCAGTGCTAGGAGGGACTCTGGCTACACCTTC CSARRDSGYTF
TRBJ2-2 TRBV7-2 . TRBD2 TGTGCCAGCAACTCAAGACGGGGGACTACCAACACCGGGGAGCTGTTTTTT CASNSRRGTTNTGELFF
TRBJ2-5 TRBV27 . . TGTGCCAGCAGTTACTCGGCGGGATGGGGTCCGCAAGAGACCCAGTACTTC CASSYSAGWGPQETQYF
TRBJ1-2 TRBV6-6 . . TGTGCCAGCAGTCGTCAGGGTCGGGAGTTTGAGGGCTACACCTTC CASSRQGREFEGYTF
TRBJ1-2 TRBV11-1 . TRBD1 TGTGCCAGCAGCCCGGACAGGGTTAGCTATGGCTACACCTTC CASSPDRVSYGYTF
TRBJ2-7 TRBV5-6 . TRBD2 TGTGCCAGCACTCGTACTAGCGGGATTTCCGAGCAGTACTTC CASTRTSGISEQYF
TRBJ2-7 TRBV5-1 . TRBD2 TGCGCCAGCAGCACCGACCAACTAGCGTCTCGATCCTACGAGCAGTACTTC CASSTDQLASRSYEQYF
TRBJ2-5 TRBV5-1 . . TGCGCCAGCAGCCTTGGATCGGGCCTTGGAGGAGAGACCCAGTACTTC CASSLGSGLGGETQYF
TRBJ1-5 TRBV19 once TRBD1 TGTGCCAGTAGCAGAGGACAGGGGGTTGTTCAGCCCCAGCATTTT CASSRGQGVVQPQHF
TRBJ2-7 TRBV29-1 few . TGCAGCGTTGCTCACGGACAGTCCTACGAGCAGTACTTC CSVAHGQSYEQYF
TRBJ1-1 TRBV12-3/TRBV12-4 . . TGTGCCAGCAGTTTACTTGACAGGGAAGCTTTCTTT CASSLLDREAFF
TRBJ2-5 TRBV5-1 . TRBD1 TGCGCCAGCAGCTTCTCCGGGACAGGGGGCCAAGAGACCCAGTACTTC CASSFSGTGGQETQYF
TRBJ1-6 TRBV11-2 . . TGTGCCAGCAGCCTGGTAAGGGGGAATTCACCCCTCCACTTT CASSLVRGNSPLHF
TRBJ1-1 TRBV18 . TRBD1 TGTGCCAGCTCAGAAGGGGGCTCCACTGAAGCTTTCTTT CASSEGGSTEAFF
TRBJ2-3 TRBV10-3 . . TGTGCCATCCAGGACAGCTCCCGCACAGATACGCAGTATTTT CAIQDSSRTDTQYF
TRBJ2-2 TRBV4-3 . . TGCGCCAGCAGCCATAACCGTCAGGCCGGGGAGCTGTTTTTT CASSHNRQAGELFF
TRBJ1-4 TRBV4-1 . TRBD1 TGCGCCAGCAGCCAATCCGGGACAGCAACTAATGAAAAACTGTTTTTT CASSQSGTATNEKLFF
TRBJ1-4 TRBV5-1 . . TGCGCCAGCAGCCCGGAACACAGGGTTGAAAAACTGTTTTTT CASSPEHRVEKLFF
TRBJ2-2 TRBV6-5 . TRBD1 TGTGCCAGCAGTCCCGACAGGGGCACGGGGGAGCTGTTTTTT CASSPDRGTGELFF
TRBJ2-1 TRBV9 . . TGTGCCAGCGCCTCTTCTAGCGACCTCAATGAGCAGTTCTTC CASASSSDLNEQFF
TRBJ1-4 TRBV7-2 . TRBD1 TGTGCCAGCAGCTGGGGACAGGGGAATCATGAAAAACTGTTTTTT CASSWGQGNHEKLFF
TRBJ2-1 TRBV19 . TRBD1 TGTGCCAGTAGTATTCGGAAGACAGGGGACTCGCACAATGAGCAGTTCTTC CASSIRKTGDSHNEQFF
TRBJ1-3 TRBV30 . . TGTGCCTGGAGAGACTGGTTTAGTGGAAACACCATATATTTT CAWRDWFSGNTIYF
TRBJ1-2 TRBV5-4 few TRBD1 TGTGCCAGCACAGGACAGGGCTTAGGCTACACCTTC CASTGQGLGYTF
TRBJ2-1 TRBV2 . TRBD2 TGTGCCAGCAGTGAAGCGCTAACTAGCGGGAGGGCCTTATATAATGAGCAGTTCTTC CASSEALTSGRALYNEQFF
TRBJ2-3 TRBV10-2 . . TGCGCCAGCAGTGAACGGAGTACAGATACGCAGTATTTT CASSERSTDTQYF
TRBJ2-7 TRBV27 . TRBD2 TGTGCCAGCAGTTTAATGCGGGAGGTTGGGGAGCAGTACTTC CASSLMREVGEQYF
TRBJ2-5 TRBV2 . TRBD2 TGTGCCAGCCGACGGGGGGGGGAAGAGACCCAGTACTTC CASRRGGEETQYF